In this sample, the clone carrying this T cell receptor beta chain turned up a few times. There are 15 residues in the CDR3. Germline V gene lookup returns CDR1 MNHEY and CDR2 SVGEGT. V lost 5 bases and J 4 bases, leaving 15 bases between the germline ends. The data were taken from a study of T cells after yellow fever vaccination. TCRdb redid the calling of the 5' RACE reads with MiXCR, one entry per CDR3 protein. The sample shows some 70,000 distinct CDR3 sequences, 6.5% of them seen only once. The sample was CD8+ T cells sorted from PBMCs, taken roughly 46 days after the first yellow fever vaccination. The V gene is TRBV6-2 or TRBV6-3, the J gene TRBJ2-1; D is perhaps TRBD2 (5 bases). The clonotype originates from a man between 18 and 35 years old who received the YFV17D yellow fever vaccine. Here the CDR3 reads CASSPREAWYNEQFF. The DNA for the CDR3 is TGTGCCAGCAGTCCCCGGGAAGCTTGGTACAATGAGCAGTTCTTC.